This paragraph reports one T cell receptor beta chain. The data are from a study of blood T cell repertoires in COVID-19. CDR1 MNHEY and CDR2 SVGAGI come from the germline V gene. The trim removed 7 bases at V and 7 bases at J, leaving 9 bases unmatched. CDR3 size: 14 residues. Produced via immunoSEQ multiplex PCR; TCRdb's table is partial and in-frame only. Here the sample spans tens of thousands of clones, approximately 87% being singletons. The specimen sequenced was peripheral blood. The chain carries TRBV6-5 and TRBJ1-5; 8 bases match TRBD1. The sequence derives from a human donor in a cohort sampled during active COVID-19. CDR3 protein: CASMNRGSRQPQHF. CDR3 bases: TGTGCCAGCATGAACAGGGGGTCGAGGCAGCCCCAGCATTTT.